These 8 T cell receptor beta chains were all obtained from the same sample, sequenced in a study of response to subunit inactivated influenza vaccine. TCRdb ran MiXCR on the RT-PCR reads and lists one entry per CDR3 protein. The table lists roughly 500,000 distinct CDR3 sequences, about 25% of them singletons. The sequencing used CD4+ T cells sorted from PBMCs, collected approximately 5 days after vaccination. Receptors originate from a man aged 50 to 60 who received an inactivated influenza vaccine.

In its sample, this clonotype was seen a few times. V usage is TRBV29-1 and J usage is TRBJ1-3; weak D call: TRBD1 (5 bases). The CDR3 spans 14 residues. Per germline, CDR1 SQVTM and CDR2 ANQGSEA. Trimming shortened V by 4 bases and J by 6 bases, and 16 bases separated the two germline ends. CDR3 sequence reads: CSVVEQGGSNTIYF. The DNA of the CDR3 is TGCAGCGTTGTTGAGCAGGGAGGTTCAAACACCATATATTTT.

This clonotype showed up just a few times. The chain combines TRBV7-2 with TRBJ2-3, with D unresolved. The CDR3 has 16 residues. Looked up from germline, CDR1 is SGHTA and CDR2 is FQGNSA. V lost 3 bases, J lost 0 bases, and 13 bases lay in between. Here the CDR3 reads CASSFRRDPSTDTQYF. The CDR3 nucleotides read TGTGCCAGCAGCTTTCGCCGCGACCCTAGCACAGATACGCAGTATTTT.

The chain recombines TRBV18 with TRBJ2-1; 13 nucleotides align to TRBD2. The CDR3 runs to 15 residues. Germline-derived CDR1 and CDR2 are KGHSH and LQKENI. V gave up 6 bases and J gave up 6 bases; unmatched junction bases: 5. The CDR3 coding sequence is TGTGCCAGCTCGCAGACTAGCGGGAGGATCAATGAGCAGTTCTTC. As protein: CASSQTSGRINEQFF. Based on the CDR3 plus reference TRBV18 and TRBJ2-1, the full variable domain is NAGVMQNPRHLVRRRGQEARLRCSPMKGHSHVYWYRQLPEEGLKFMVYLQKENIIDESGMPKERFSAEFPKEGPSILRIQQVVRGDSAAYFCASSQTSGRINEQFFGPGTRLTVL.

CDR3 nucleotide sequence: TGTGCCAGCAGGACGGCCGGGACAATTACCTACGAGCAGTACTTC. Translated: CASRTAGTITYEQYF. The J gene is TRBJ2-7, the V gene TRBV7-2; perhaps TRBD1 as D (6 bases). The CDR3 runs to 15 residues. Trimming pared 6 bases from V and 2 bases from J, leaving 17 bases between. Germline V gene sequence: CDR1 SGHTA, CDR2 FQGNSA.

The CDR3 sequence: CASSVGLAGATGELFF. For the CDR3, the DNA is TGTGCCAGCAGTGTCGGACTAGCGGGAGCGACCGGGGAGCTGTTTTTT. The chain combines TRBV6-1 with TRBJ2-2, with 13 bases matching TRBD2. Germline V CDR1 and CDR2: MNHNS, SASEGT. V shed 4 bases, J shed 5 bases, and the junction held 4 bases outside the gene matches. CDR3 size: 16 residues.

V is TRBV6-2 or TRBV6-3 and J is TRBJ2-7; 11 bases agree with TRBD2. From germline, CDR1 is MNHEY and CDR2 SVGEGT. CDR3 length: 15 amino acids. J gave up 9 bases and V 4 bases, and 11 bases lay outside the gene matches. The CDR3 region has the DNA TGTGCCAGCAGTTCCCCGGGACTAGCGGCTACGAGGCAGTACTTC. This gives the protein CASSSPGLAATRQYF.

In its sample, this clonotype was seen a few times. This sequence joins TRBV12-3 or TRBV12-4 and TRBJ2-1, with 8 bases that match TRBD2. The trim removed 3 bases at V and 8 bases at J, leaving 9 bases unmatched. This CDR3 is 15 amino acids long. CDR3 sequence: CASSFSRREADEQFF. CDR3 sequence (DNA): TGTGCCAGCAGTTTCTCCCGGCGGGAGGCAGATGAGCAGTTCTTC.

This clonotype was found a few times. The CDR3: CASSFLTGTYNEQFF. CDR3 in DNA: TGTGCCAGCAGTTTCCTGACAGGAACCTACAATGAGCAGTTCTTC. The chain carries TRBV6-5 and TRBJ2-1; TRBD1 is a possible D gene (6 bases). This CDR3 has 15 residues. The V gene lost 4 bases and the J gene lost 2 bases, with 12 bases spanning the gap. Germline CDR1 and CDR2: MNHEY and SVGAGI.